This T cell receptor beta chain was captured in a study of blood T cells in healthy people across ages. Primers used in a second PCR of about 6 to 11 cycles were a sample-barcoded 5' primer and a J-beta primer mix. A template-switch adaptor that had 12 random nucleotides put a tag on each cDNA molecule. MiXCR, applied by TCRdb to the 5' RACE reads, yields one record per CDR3 protein. This sample has fewer than 750,000 distinct CDR3 sequences; over 40% occur once, and the top ten carry less than 15%. Notes on the study in general: Correlation between TCR beta diversity and naive T cell percentage was strong. Investigators treated diversity estimates from one million T cells as underestimates. Unsorted PBMC material precluded a definitive naive versus antigen-experienced comparison.

This clonotype was counted between two and nine times. Antigen specificity is unknown. Trimming removed 1 base from V and 6 bases from J, with 10 bases in between. The CDR3 is made up of 13 amino acids. Germline assignment: CDR1 SNHLY and CDR2 FYNNEI. This sequence joins TRBV2 and TRBJ2-7; D might be TRBD1 (6 bases). This receptor was taken from a woman of 80 years or more in good health. The sample was blood. CDR3 coding DNA: TGTGCCAGCAGTGAAGGGGACACGCGCGAGCAGTACTTC. Translation gives CASSEGDTREQYF.